This passage covers 19 T cell receptor beta chains from one sample sequenced in a study of T-cell reconstitution after alpha-beta-depleted transplantation in children. Library preparation (for TCRbeta) was performed with unique molecular identifiers. MiXCR, applied by TCRdb to the PCR reads, yields one record per CDR3 protein. The repertoire holds hundreds of thousands of distinct CDR3 sequences, with about a sixth as singletons. Here the sequenced sample was PBMCs, mostly from graft donor cells, taken 360 days after TCRalphabeta/CD19-depleted stem cell transplant. These receptors all stem from a male patient aged 2 to 9 who had a stem cell transplant for acute lymphoblastic leukemia, so the T cells may come from the graft donor.

V gene TRBV7-2 combines with J gene TRBJ2-1; D remains unclear. CDR1 and CDR2 from the germline V gene are SGHTA and FQGNSA. This CDR3 has 13 amino acids. Trimming left V 1 base short and J 10 bases short, with 11 bases between. In DNA form, the CDR3 reads TGTGCCAGCAGCTTAGTGCCACCAACGGAGCAGTTCTTC. This encodes CASSLVPPTEQFF. Looking up the rest from reference TRBV7-2 and TRBJ2-1 gives the full variable domain: GAGVSQSPSNKVTEKGKDVELRCDPISGHTALYWYRQSLGQGLEFLIYFQGNSAPDKSGLPSDRFSAERTGGSVSTLTIQRTQQEDSAVYLCASSLVPPTEQFFGPGTRLTVL.

The chain joins TRBV4-3 to TRBJ1-1; 10 bases align to TRBD1. The V and J ends lost 6 bases and 0 bases, in that order; junction bases with no gene match: 4. Per germline, CDR1 LGHNA and CDR2 YSLEER. There are 15 residues in the CDR3. The CDR3 spells CASSGGQGMNTEAFF. The CDR3, as DNA: TGCGCCAGCAGTGGGGGACAGGGGATGAACACTGAAGCTTTCTTT.

This clonotype was observed a handful of times. V usage is TRBV4-3 and J usage is TRBJ1-4; the D is unclear. CDR3 length equals 15 residues. CDR1 is LGHNA and CDR2 is YSLEER in the germline V gene. Between the trimmed V and J ends, which lost 1 base and 8 bases, there was a span of 14 bases. In DNA form, the CDR3 reads TGCGCCAGCAGCCAAGTGGGTTTGGGTGGCGAAAAACTGTTTTTT. This sequence encodes CASSQVGLGGEKLFF.

This rearrangement joins TRBV27 to TRBJ2-7; tentative D call: TRBD2 (6 bases). There are 13 residues in the CDR3. V lost 8 bases, J lost 1 base, and 12 bases lay in between. Germline CDR1 MNHEY, CDR2 SMNVEV (reference sequence). CDR3 nucleotides: TGTGCCAGCGGGGGAGGCAGATCCTACGAGCAGTACTTC. Encoded protein: CASGGGRSYEQYF.

There are many counts of this clonotype. V and J are TRBV29-1 and TRBJ2-3; TRBD2 aligns across 7 bases. Germline CDR1 and CDR2: SQVTM and ANQGSEA. CDR3 size: 15 residues. The V and J ends lost 2 bases and 4 bases, in that order; junction bases with no gene match: 9. In DNA, the CDR3 is TGCAGCGTTGAATTGGCTGGACTAGGGTCAGATACGCAGTATTTT. The encoded protein is CSVELAGLGSDTQYF.

CDR3 sequence (DNA): TGTGCCAGCAGCCTAGATCTGGGCGGGAGGGCCGTCGGGGAGCTGTTTTTT. Translated, it gives CASSLDLGGRAVGELFF. The V and J genes are TRBV4-2 and TRBJ2-2; 9 nucleotides line up with TRBD2. With 4 bases clipped from V and 7 bases from J, the junction kept 13 bases outside the gene matches. The CDR3 is made up of 17 amino acids. From germline, CDR1 is LGHNA and CDR2 YNFKEQ.

This clonotype occurred a few times. This chain links TRBV5-1 with TRBJ2-7; TRBD2 matches 8 bases. V lost 5 bases and J lost 0; bases outside the gene matches: 7. Germline lookup yields CDR1 SGHRS and CDR2 YFSETQ. The CDR3 loop spans 15 amino acids. The DNA for the CDR3 is TGCGCCAGCAGGAGGACGGGACTAGGCTCCTACGAGCAGTACTTC. Translating it yields CASRRTGLGSYEQYF.

This rearrangement joins TRBV11-1 to TRBJ2-6, with 7 positions matching TRBD1. Germline V gene sequence: CDR1 SGHAT, CDR2 FQDESV (reference sequence). The CDR3 contains 18 residues. V shed 3 bases and J 0 bases; nucleotides not matched to a gene: 8. CDR3 coding DNA: TGTGCCAGCAGCTTGGGTTGGGACAGAAGCTCTGGGGCCAACGTCCTGACTTTC. Its translation: CASSLGWDRSSGANVLTF.

This clonotype was seen ten or more times. The chain uses TRBV7-9 and TRBJ1-5, with 9 bases fitting TRBD1. This CDR3 contains 16 residues. V lost 5 bases to trimming and J lost 4 bases; unmatched junction nucleotides: 9. CDR1 and CDR2 (germline): SEHNR, FQNEAQ (reference sequence). CDR3 bases: TGTGCCAGCAGCCCCTCTGGACAGGGGAGAAATCAGCCCCAGCATTTT. Protein product: CASSPSGQGRNQPQHF.

This chain joins TRBV5-1 and TRBJ1-4, with 9 bases that match TRBD1. V was clipped by 5 bases and J by 2 bases; unmatched bases: 4. Looked up from germline, CDR1 is SGHRS and CDR2 is YFSETQ. The CDR3 contains 15 residues. The CDR3, as DNA: TGCGCCAGCAGGAGGACAGGGGCGACTAATGAAAAACTGTTTTTT. It translates to CASRRTGATNEKLFF.

This clonotype was detected only a few times. The chain joins TRBV2 to TRBJ2-3; D gene uncertain. The CDR3 is made up of 16 amino acids. Germline CDR1 SNHLY, CDR2 FYNNEI. V was cut by 8 bases and J by 3 bases, with 21 bases left in between. The CDR3 here is CASLSRTFRLTDTQYF. The CDR3 region has the DNA TGTGCCAGCTTGTCCCGAACGTTCCGCCTAACAGATACGCAGTATTTT.

V and J are TRBV5-1 and TRBJ2-3, with 9 bases identical to TRBD2. V lost 4 bases, J lost 4 bases, and 10 bases stayed unmatched. This CDR3 region has 16 residues. CDR1 and CDR2 from the germline V gene are SGHRS and YFSETQ. CDR3 region: CASSQISGSPADTQYF. DNA of the CDR3: TGCGCCAGCAGCCAAATTAGCGGGAGCCCGGCAGATACGCAGTATTTT.

This clonotype was counted many times. The rearrangement joins TRBV4-3 to TRBJ2-2; D is unclear. This CDR3 contains 16 residues. CDR1 and CDR2 (germline): LGHNA, YSLEER. The V end was cut by 4 bases, the J end by 0 bases, with 12 bases between. CDR3 loop: CASSLWRPPNTGELFF. CDR3 nucleotide sequence: TGCGCCAGCAGCCTGTGGCGGCCCCCGAACACCGGGGAGCTGTTTTTT.

In the case of this clonotype: One base away lies a much larger clone, so this may be a sequencing read error. The V and J genes are TRBV4-3 and TRBJ1-1; 8 positions agree with TRBD1. The V gene's germline CDR1 is LGHNA and CDR2 YSLEER. CDR3 size: 18 residues. This CDR3 reads CASGQDIGQGGGGTEAFF. In nucleotides, the CDR3 is TGCGCCAGCGGCCAAGATATAGGACAGGGTGGAGGAGGCACTGAAGCTTTCTTT.

The chain carries TRBV6-2 or TRBV6-3 and TRBJ2-2, with no clear D. The V gene lost 0 bases and the J gene lost 7 bases, with 3 bases spanning the gap. The CDR3 has 12 amino acids. CDR1 is MNHEY and CDR2 is SVGEGT in the germline V gene. The CDR3 nucleotides read TGTGCCAGCAGTTACTCTAACGGGGAGCTGTTTTTT. Translating it yields CASSYSNGELFF.

This rearrangement joins TRBV27 to TRBJ1-2; 8 nucleotides line up with TRBD1. V shed 6 bases, J shed 4 bases, and the junction held 10 bases outside the gene matches. CDR1 and CDR2 (germline): MNHEY, SMNVEV (reference sequence). The CDR3 runs 15 residues. CDR3 in DNA: TGTGCCAGCAGACTCCTCGGACAGGGCAGCTATGGCTACACCTTC. Translation: CASRLLGQGSYGYTF.

The V and J genes are TRBV30 and TRBJ2-7; 7 nucleotides align to TRBD1. J was trimmed by 2 bases and V by 0 bases; bases with no gene match: 4. The CDR3 contains 14 residues. Germline V CDR1 and CDR2: GTSNPN, SVGIG (reference sequence). The chain's CDR3 is CAWSVGQGAYEQYF. In DNA form, the CDR3 reads TGTGCCTGGAGTGTGGGTCAGGGGGCCTACGAGCAGTACTTC.

This chain joins TRBV12-3 or TRBV12-4 and TRBJ1-1; unclear D gene. V was cut by 6 bases and J by 3 bases, with 11 bases left in between. The CDR3 is 13 amino acids. CDR3 DNA: TGTGCCAGCAGCAGAGACGAAGACACTGAAGCTTTCTTT. Amino acids: CASSRDEDTEAFF.

In this sample, this clonotype turned up a few times. The chain links TRBV28 to TRBJ2-5; either TRBD1 or TRBD2 may fit D (5 bases each). CDR1 and CDR2 (germline): MDHEN, SYDVKM. Trimming pared 3 bases from V and 5 bases from J, leaving 13 bases between. This CDR3 has 14 amino acids. The CDR3 DNA reads as TGTGCCAGCAGTTTCGTGGTGGGGGAGGAGACCCAGTACTTC. Its translation is CASSFVVGEETQYF.